The 30 T cell receptor beta chains below all came from one sample that was sequenced in a study of blood T cell repertoires in COVID-19. Method: immunoSEQ multiplex PCR; TCRdb's copy keeps in-frame clones and lacks some. Seen here are 180,000 or so clones, more than 80% observed once, and the top ten hold more than 9.5%. Sequencing input: peripheral blood. The source of these receptors is a woman aged 40 to 55 with COVID-19, enrolled during active disease.

V gene TRBV4-1 combines with J gene TRBJ2-7; 7 bases line up with TRBD1. Trimming removed 6 bases from V and 6 bases from J; junction bases left unmatched: 11. The CDR3 is 14 residues long. The germline CDR1 and CDR2 sequences are MGHRA and YSYEKL. In DNA form, the CDR3 reads TGCGCCAGCAGATCCCGGACAGGCCCTTCCGAGCAGTACTTC. It is translated as CASRSRTGPSEQYF.

The rearrangement links TRBV6-5 to TRBJ2-5; tentatively, D is TRBD2 (5 bases). The CDR3 sequence is 16 residues long. V lost 2 bases, J lost 5 bases, and 18 bases lay in between. Per germline, CDR1 MNHEY and CDR2 SVGAGI. Written as DNA, the CDR3 is TGTGCCAGCAGTTACGCCAGCCCGGGGAAGAGGGAGACCCAGTACTTC. Encoded protein: CASSYASPGKRETQYF.

CDR3 coding DNA: TGCGCCAGCAGCCAAGATAGAGGGCTGTCCTACGAGCAGTACGTC. Translated, it gives CASSQDRGLSYEQYV. This chain uses TRBV4-1 with TRBJ2-7; D is perhaps TRBD2 (5 bases). The CDR3 has 15 residues. Trimming cost V 0 bases and J 1 base, with 10 bases left between them. From germline, CDR1 is MGHRA and CDR2 YSYEKL.

The V and J genes are TRBV10-2 and TRBJ2-3; no clear D. Germline CDR1 and CDR2: WSHSY and SAAADI. Deletions cut 0 bases from V and 0 bases from J, with 7 bases between. This CDR3 comprises 15 residues. CDR3 sequence reads: CASSESQWSTDTQYF. DNA for the CDR3: TGCGCCAGCAGTGAGTCCCAGTGGAGCACAGATACGCAGTATTTT.

The chain joins TRBV28 to TRBJ2-1; 9 positions match TRBD2. V shed 2 bases, J shed 4 bases, and the junction held 3 bases outside the gene matches. The CDR3 totals 15 residues. Looked up from germline, CDR1 is MDHEN and CDR2 is SYDVKM. This chain's CDR3 is CASSLGTSRYNEQFF. The CDR3 DNA follows: TGTGCCAGCAGTTTAGGGACTAGCAGATACAATGAGCAGTTCTTC.

The CDR3 is CASSEDSYSNQPQHF. The CDR3 region has the DNA TGCGCCAGCAGTGAGGACAGTTATAGCAATCAGCCCCAGCATTTT. The chain links TRBV10-2 to TRBJ1-5; D is perhaps TRBD1 (5 bases). V lost 2 bases and J lost 0, with 8 bases in between. CDR1 and CDR2 from the germline V gene are WSHSY and SAAADI. The CDR3 loop spans 15 amino acids.

The chain is built from TRBV6-1 and TRBJ1-6; D gene uncertain. The V end was cut by 2 bases, the J end by 0 bases, with 11 bases between. The CDR3 is 17 residues long. The germline V gene has CDR1 MNHNS and CDR2 SASEGT. CDR3 protein: CASSEYGGGSYNSPLHF. CDR3 DNA: TGTGCCAGCAGTGAATACGGCGGAGGCTCCTATAATTCACCCCTCCACTTT.

V gene TRBV3-1 (or the pseudogene TRBV3-2) combines with J gene TRBJ2-7; TRBD2 agrees at 12 bases. The CDR3 length is 14 residues. V gave up 3 bases and J gave up 4 bases; unmatched junction bases: 1. Germline-derived CDR1 and CDR2 are LGHDT and YNNKEL (reference sequence). This CDR3 is CASSQGLAGYEQYV. CDR3 nucleotide sequence: TGTGCCAGCAGCCAGGGACTAGCGGGTTACGAGCAGTACGTC.

The chain's CDR3 is CASSLTSGGAEQFF. The CDR3 bases are TGCGCCAGCAGCTTGACTAGCGGGGGTGCTGAGCAGTTCTTC. The chain employs TRBV5-1 and TRBJ2-1, with 11 bases that match TRBD2. Germline trimming cut 1 base from V and 9 bases from J; bases unmatched to any gene: 3. The germline V gene has CDR1 SGHRS and CDR2 YFSETQ. The CDR3 covers 14 residues.

The chain links TRBV4-1 to TRBJ2-2, with 10 bases lining up with TRBD2. CDR1 MGHRA and CDR2 YSYEKL come from the germline V gene. Unmatched junction bases numbered 13, after V lost 5 bases and J lost 7 bases. The CDR3 loop spans 17 amino acids. The chain's CDR3 is CASSWSTAGGRIGELFF. DNA for the CDR3: TGCGCCAGCAGCTGGTCCACAGCGGGGGGGCGGATCGGGGAGCTGTTTTTT.

The chain recombines TRBV18 with TRBJ1-1; D is undetermined. V was cut by 3 bases and J by 1 base, with 15 bases left in between. The CDR3 loop spans 16 amino acids. The V gene's germline CDR1 is KGHSH and CDR2 LQKENI. The CDR3 region has the DNA TGTGCCAGCTCACCTTTAACCTACGGGGAGAACACTGAAGCTTTCTTT. Residues: CASSPLTYGENTEAFF.

This clone was recorded only once. The chain uses TRBV5-1 and TRBJ1-4; TRBD1 agrees at 7 bases. From germline, CDR1 is SGHRS and CDR2 YFSETQ. This CDR3 region has 14 residues. V was pared by 5 bases and J by 4 bases, with 5 bases of the junction left unmatched. The CDR3 DNA reads TGCGCCAGCAGTTGGGACAGCCGTAATGAAAAACTGTTTTTT. The encoded protein is CASSWDSRNEKLFF. The full variable domain, completed using reference TRBV5-1 and TRBJ1-4, is KAGVTQTPRYLIKTRGQQVTLSCSPISGHRSVSWYQQTPGQGLQFLFEYFSETQRNKGNFPGRFSGRQFSNSRSEMNVSTLELGDSALYLCASSWDSRNEKLFFGSGTQLSVL.

The chain is built from TRBV30 and TRBJ2-6; tentatively, D is TRBD1 (5 bases). V was shortened by 4 bases and J by 2 bases, with 12 bases between the two germline ends. The CDR3 runs 15 residues. In germline, CDR1 is GTSNPN, CDR2 SVGIG (reference sequence). In nucleotides, the CDR3 is TGTGCCTGGAATAAGGGGCTGGCTGGGGCCAACGTCCTGACTTTC. It yields the protein CAWNKGLAGANVLTF.

This sequence joins TRBV30 and TRBJ1-3, with 7 positions matching TRBD1. Unmatched junction bases numbered 10, after V lost 5 bases and J lost 0 bases. Looked up from germline, CDR1 is GTSNPN and CDR2 is SVGIG (reference sequence). This CDR3 contains 16 residues. For the CDR3, the DNA is TGTGCCTGGGCCGCGACACAGGGGCCCTCTGGAAACACCATATATTTT. It translates to CAWAATQGPSGNTIYF.

There are many counts of this clone. The J gene is TRBJ1-1, the V gene TRBV4-1; maybe TRBD1 (5 bases). Deletions cut 0 bases from V and 3 bases from J, with 14 bases between. CDR1 is MGHRA, CDR2 YSYEKL, per germline. The CDR3 length is 16 residues. CDR3 in DNA: TGCGCCAGCAGCCAAGAAGGGTCCCGGGGGGACACTGAAGCTTTCTTT. It encodes CASSQEGSRGDTEAFF.

The chain is built from TRBV13 and TRBJ2-7, with 14 bases fitting TRBD2. Germline CDR1 is PRHDT and CDR2 is FYEKMQ (reference sequence). Trimming cost V 5 bases and J 4 bases; bases outside gene matches: 4. CDR3 length: 15 residues. In nucleotides, the CDR3 is TGTGCCAGCAGCGGGGGACTAGCGGGAGCTTACGAGCAGTACTTC. Translating gives CASSGGLAGAYEQYF.

The chain recombines TRBV19 with TRBJ1-1; a weak D match, TRBD1 (6 bases). The germline V gene encodes CDR1 LNHDA and CDR2 SQIVND (reference sequence). The CDR3 contains 13 residues. V gave up 5 bases and J gave up 8 bases, with 15 bases separating them. The CDR3 DNA reads TGTGCCAGTAGTGACCGTCAGGGGAAGGAAGCTTTCTTT. This translates into CASSDRQGKEAFF.

The chain employs TRBV13 and TRBJ2-7, with 11 bases fitting TRBD2. V shed 2 bases and J 3 bases; nucleotides not matched to a gene: 12. Germline CDR1 reads PRHDT; CDR2 reads FYEKMQ (reference sequence). The CDR3 has 18 residues. CDR3 DNA sequence: TGTGCCAGCAGCTTATCTCCTACTAGCGGGGGTCCTTACTACGAGCAGTACGTC. Residues: CASSLSPTSGGPYYEQYV.

The chain is built from TRBV9 and TRBJ1-1, with 10 bases fitting TRBD1. Germline lookup yields CDR1 SGDLS and CDR2 YYNGEE. V was clipped by 0 bases and J by 4 bases; unmatched bases: 9. The CDR3 loop spans 17 amino acids. CDR3 loop: CASSVGRTGGVGTEAFF. In nucleotides, the CDR3 is TGTGCCAGCAGCGTAGGCCGGACAGGGGGAGTAGGCACTGAAGCTTTCTTT.

CDR3 DNA: TGCGCCAGCCGCCTAAACTCCAATGAGCAGTTCTTC. Protein: CASRLNSNEQFF. The chain is built from TRBV5-1 and TRBJ2-1; D unclear. This CDR3 has 12 residues. Trimming removed 7 bases from V and 6 bases from J, with 11 bases in between. Germline CDR1 is SGHRS and CDR2 is YFSETQ.

V gene TRBV19 combines with J gene TRBJ2-1, with TRBD2 matching over 10 bases. This CDR3 has 16 residues. J was trimmed by 4 bases and V by 4 bases; bases with no gene match: 7. Germline values: CDR1 LNHDA, CDR2 SQIVND (reference sequence). The CDR3 is CASSTRLAGLYNEQFF. CDR3 bases: TGTGCCAGTAGTACAAGACTAGCGGGCTTGTACAATGAGCAGTTCTTC.

This chain links TRBV9 with TRBJ2-3, with 15 bases that match TRBD2. CDR1 is SGDLS, CDR2 YYNGEE, per germline. The CDR3 totals 18 residues. V trimming: 5 bases; J trimming: 6 bases; junction bases outside the gene matches: 13. The CDR3 is CASSRERGLAGGGDTQYF. The CDR3 DNA follows: TGTGCCAGCAGTCGAGAAAGGGGACTAGCGGGAGGTGGTGATACGCAGTATTTT.

V gene TRBV7-4 combines with J gene TRBJ2-5; 14 nucleotides agree with TRBD2. J gave up 6 bases and V 8 bases, and 20 bases lay outside the gene matches. The CDR3 contains 19 residues. Germline loops: CDR1 SGHVT, CDR2 SQSDAQ. CDR3 amino acids: CASWGTSGGLGWIKKTQYF. CDR3 sequence (DNA): TGTGCCAGCTGGGGGACTAGCGGGGGTTTAGGGTGGATCAAGAAGACCCAGTACTTC.

Only one count was recorded for this clone. This sequence joins TRBV3-1 (or the pseudogene TRBV3-2) and TRBJ2-1; D gene uncertain. Germline lookup yields CDR1 LGHDT and CDR2 YNNKEL (reference sequence). This CDR3 spans 14 amino acids. Trimming pared 3 bases from V and 1 base from J, leaving 7 bases between. The CDR3 sequence: CASSHSRSYNEQFF. CDR3 in DNA: TGTGCCAGCAGCCATTCTCGGTCCTACAATGAGCAGTTCTTC.

The CDR3 here is CASSIGATSIGFGEQFF. The CDR3, as DNA: TGTGCCAGTAGTATAGGGGCGACTAGTATAGGGTTCGGTGAGCAGTTCTTC. The chain is built from TRBV19 and TRBJ2-1, with a tentative D call TRBD2 (6 bases). The germline gives CDR1 LNHDA, CDR2 SQIVND (reference sequence). This CDR3 is 17 amino acids long. Trimming took 1 base from V and 9 from J, leaving 22 bases between them.

This clone was counted between two and nine times. The V call is TRBV12-3 or TRBV12-4, the J call TRBJ2-1; the D gene is possibly TRBD2 (5 bases). V was shortened by 5 bases and J by 5 bases, with 7 bases between the two germline ends. The CDR3 has 12 residues. The CDR3 is CASSRTDNEQFF. DNA for the CDR3: TGTGCCAGCAGTCGGACTGACAATGAGCAGTTCTTC.

This clone showed up many times. V is TRBV2 and J is TRBJ2-4; TRBD1 is a possible D gene (5 bases). The CDR3 is 15 amino acids. With 6 bases removed from V and 0 bases from J, the gap between germline ends came to 12 bases. CDR1 is SNHLY and CDR2 is FYNNEI in the germline V gene. CDR3 DNA: TGTGCCAGCAGAGCGACGACAGTAGCCAAAAACATTCAGTACTTC. Protein product: CASRATTVAKNIQYF.

This chain uses TRBV1 with TRBJ1-4; the table calls TRBD1, which could not be checked here. TRBV1 is a recognized pseudogene. The CDR3 has 13 residues. The CDR3 DNA reads as TGCACCAGCCGGGGACAGGGCCCTGAAAAACTGTTTTTT. This codes for CTSRGQGPEKLFF.

The chain employs TRBV4-1 and TRBJ2-3; 7 nucleotides agree with TRBD2. The CDR3 covers 15 residues. Trimming removed 0 bases from V and 6 bases from J; junction bases left unmatched: 6. Germline V CDR1 and CDR2: MGHRA, YSYEKL. This CDR3 is CASSQDKAGVDTQYF. DNA of the CDR3: TGCGCCAGCAGCCAAGATAAGGCGGGAGTGGATACGCAGTATTTT.

This clone was seen a handful of times. The chain joins TRBV29-1 to TRBJ2-5, with a weak D call TRBD1 (5 bases). V lost 7 bases and J 5 bases, leaving 17 bases between the germline ends. The germline V gene has CDR1 SQVTM and CDR2 ANQGSEA. The CDR3 totals 13 residues. The DNA for the CDR3 is TGCAGCGCTGCGCTGGGGCCGTCGGAGACCCAGTACTTC. It codes for CSAALGPSETQYF.